Shown below are 23 T cell receptor beta chains from a single sample sequenced in a study of immune evolution from preneoplasia to lung adenocarcinoma. The repertoire was sequenced with immunoSEQ multiplex PCR; TCRdb's copy has only in-frame clones and lacks some. The sample lists about 10,000 clones; nearly 90% were seen once. Sequenced sample: FFPE invasive lung adenocarcinoma tissue. These receptors all come from a person aged 70 to 80 with invasive lung adenocarcinoma.

The gene calls are TRBV4-1 and TRBJ2-3; either TRBD1 or TRBD2 may fit D (6 bases each). The CDR3 has 15 amino acids. V was cut by 2 bases and J by 4 bases, with 13 bases left in between. CDR1 is MGHRA, CDR2 YSYEKL, per germline. The CDR3 region is CASSQFGGPSDTQYF. The DNA of the CDR3 is TGCGCCAGCAGCCAATTTGGGGGGCCCTCAGATACGCAGTATTTT.

The rearrangement links TRBV13 to TRBJ1-1; possibly TRBD1 for D (5 bases). There are 13 residues in the CDR3. Germline CDR1 and CDR2: PRHDT and FYEKMQ (reference sequence). Trimming cost V 3 bases and J 2 bases, with 7 bases left between them. CDR3 nucleotides: TGTGCCAGCAGCTTTGGGGCCAACACTGAAGCTTTCTTT. It translates to CASSFGANTEAFF.

This chain joins TRBV4-1 and TRBJ2-3, with D perhaps matching TRBD2 (5 bases). CDR1 is MGHRA, CDR2 YSYEKL, per germline. CDR3 length equals 14 residues. V was trimmed by 0 bases and J by 6 bases, leaving 10 bases between them. CDR3 nucleotide sequence: TGCGCCAGCAGCCAAGAAAGACGGGATGATACGCAGTATTTT. It yields the protein CASSQERRDDTQYF.

The chain links TRBV7-9 to TRBJ2-7, with D perhaps TRBD1 (5 bases). Germline loops: CDR1 SEHNR, CDR2 FQNEAQ (reference sequence). V lost 4 bases to trimming and J lost 7 bases, with 14 bases between them. The CDR3 is made up of 13 amino acids. CDR3 bases: TGTGCCAGCAGCTACGTGGGGCTTCGAGAGCAGTACTTC. This codes for CASSYVGLREQYF.

The V call is TRBV10-1, the J call TRBJ2-3; D not resolved. The CDR3 covers 13 residues. V lost 0 bases and J lost 5, with 6 bases in between. CDR1 is WNHNN, CDR2 SYGVQD, per germline (reference sequence). Here the CDR3 DNA reads TGCGCCAGCAGTGAGTCTCTGAAAGATACGCAGTATTTT. Translated, it gives CASSESLKDTQYF.

The chain joins TRBV18 to TRBJ2-7, with unresolved D. This CDR3 contains 12 residues. Trimming cost V 3 bases and J 6 bases, with 9 bases left between them. Germline V lookup: CDR1 KGHSH, CDR2 LQKENI. CDR3 in amino acids: CASSPQRVEQYF. For the CDR3, the DNA is TGTGCCAGCTCACCGCAAAGGGTCGAGCAGTACTTC.

V is TRBV28 and J is TRBJ2-7, with TRBD2 matching over 10 bases. CDR1 and CDR2 from the germline V gene are MDHEN and SYDVKM. The J segment lost 5 bases and the V segment lost 3 bases, leaving 10 bases of the junction unmatched. The CDR3 covers 16 residues. CDR3 bases: TGTGCCAGCAGTTTCGTACTACTAGCGGGACGGAACGAGCAGTACTTC. Translating gives CASSFVLLAGRNEQYF.

This sequence joins TRBV19 and TRBJ2-7; the match to TRBD2 covers 11 bases. CDR1 is LNHDA, CDR2 SQIVND, per germline (reference sequence). The CDR3 runs 13 residues. The ends lost 9 bases at V and 1 base at J; junction bases unmatched: 2. CDR3 nucleotide sequence: TGTGCCAGCACTAGCGGGGGATCCTACGAGCAGTACTTC. Amino acids: CASTSGGSYEQYF.

This chain links TRBV5-8 with TRBJ1-3, with D hard to call. Germline V gene lookup returns CDR1 SGHTS and CDR2 YDEGEE. This CDR3 is built from 13 residues. Trimming removed 1 base from V and 2 bases from J, with 4 bases in between. The CDR3 bases are TGTGCCAGCAGCTTGTCAGCTGGAAACACCATATATTTT. It encodes CASSLSAGNTIYF.

Turning to this clone: Other DNA variants within this sample encode the same CDR3. The CDR3 loop is CASSYGTGTEAFF. The CDR3 DNA follows: TGTGCCAGCAGTTACGGTACGGGAACTGAAGCTTTCTTT. This chain uses TRBV6-5 with TRBJ1-1; D not resolved. Deletions cut 2 bases from V and 5 bases from J, with 9 bases between. CDR3 size: 13 residues. Germline V CDR1 and CDR2: MNHEY, SVGAGI.

The chain combines TRBV7-3 with TRBJ2-5; D is possibly TRBD2 (5 bases). With 1 base removed from V and 4 bases from J, the gap between germline ends came to 7 bases. This CDR3 spans 13 amino acids. The germline gives CDR1 SGHTA, CDR2 FQGTGA. The CDR3 protein is CASSLSGGETQYF. Here the CDR3 DNA reads TGTGCCAGCAGCTTAAGCGGAGGAGAGACCCAGTACTTC.

This chain links TRBV27 with TRBJ1-2, with 9 bases lining up with TRBD1. Germline loops: CDR1 MNHEY, CDR2 SMNVEV (reference sequence). This CDR3 is built from 13 residues. Losses at the gene ends were 5 bases for V and 7 bases for J; bases not matched to a gene: 5. CDR3 in amino acids: CASSPGQGRGYTF. The CDR3 nucleotides read TGTGCCAGCAGTCCGGGACAGGGTCGTGGCTACACCTTC.

CDR3 sequence (DNA): TGTGCCTGGAGGGATCAGGGAATCGGAGGCTACACCTTC. Translating gives CAWRDQGIGGYTF. V usage is TRBV30 and J usage is TRBJ1-2; D perhaps matches TRBD1 (5 bases). Germline lookup yields CDR1 GTSNPN and CDR2 SVGIG (reference sequence). Between the trimmed V and J ends, which lost 3 bases and 8 bases, there was a span of 16 bases. The CDR3 is 13 residues long.

The chain carries TRBV4-1 and TRBJ1-4; no reliable D call. The V gene's germline CDR1 is MGHRA and CDR2 YSYEKL. V shed 4 bases and J shed 6 bases, with 15 bases lying between them. CDR3 length equals 15 residues. Here the CDR3 DNA reads TGCGCCAGCAGCCGGCAGCGCTTTCCCGATGAAAAACTGTTTTTT. Translating gives CASSRQRFPDEKLFF.

The chain joins TRBV25-1 to TRBJ2-3; TRBD2 agrees at 9 bases. Germline CDR1 MGHDK, CDR2 SYGVNS. This CDR3 contains 15 residues. J was trimmed by 7 bases and V by 5 bases; bases with no gene match: 10. This CDR3 reads CASSKGLAPVHTQYF. CDR3 in DNA: TGTGCCAGCAGTAAGGGACTAGCCCCCGTACATACGCAGTATTTT.

J is TRBJ1-2 and V is TRBV2; 8 bases match TRBD1. Losses at the gene ends were 6 bases for V and 4 bases for J; bases not matched to a gene: 4. Germline V gene data show CDR1 as SNHLY and CDR2 as FYNNEI. This CDR3 is built from 13 residues. Written as DNA, the CDR3 is TGTGCCAGCAGGGACAGGGAGATCTATGGCTACACCTTC. Translated, it gives CASRDREIYGYTF.

The sample holds one count of this clone. CDR3 protein: CASSRNPETQYF. The DNA for the CDR3 is TGTGCCAGCAGCCGCAATCCCGAGACCCAGTACTTC. The gene calls are TRBV14 and TRBJ2-5; no clear D gene. The CDR3 runs to 12 residues. CDR1 is SGHDN and CDR2 is FVKESK in the germline V gene. V lost 4 bases and J 5 bases, leaving 8 bases between the germline ends. Full variable domain (rest looked up from reference TRBV14 and TRBJ2-5): EAGVTQFPSHSVIEKGQTVTLRCDPISGHDNLYWYRRVMGKEIKFLLHFVKESKQDESGMPNNRFLAERTGGTYSTLKVQPAELEDSGVYFCASSRNPETQYFGPGTRLLVL.

The chain couples TRBV19 to TRBJ1-5; maybe TRBD1 (5 bases). The V gene's germline CDR1 is LNHDA and CDR2 SQIVND (reference sequence). The V end lost 10 bases, the J end lost 1 base, and 17 bases lay between the germline ends. This CDR3 spans 15 amino acids. CDR3 in amino acids: CATVAGFRSNQPQHF. Here the CDR3 DNA reads TGTGCCACCGTGGCAGGGTTTAGGAGCAATCAGCCCCAGCATTTT.

CDR3 region: CASVDMGRESYEQYF. The CDR3 DNA sequence: TGTGCCAGCGTAGACATGGGGAGGGAGTCCTACGAGCAGTACTTC. The chain joins TRBV28 to TRBJ2-7; TRBD2 aligns across 7 bases. Per germline, CDR1 MDHEN and CDR2 SYDVKM. The CDR3 contains 15 residues. Trimming took 8 bases from V and 1 from J; bases not matched to a gene: 11. The whole variable domain, remainder taken from reference TRBV28 and TRBJ2-7, is DVKVTQSSRYLVKRTGEKVFLECVQDMDHENMFWYRQDPGLGLRLIYFSYDVKMKEKGDIPEGYSVSREKKERFSLILESASTNQTSMYLCASVDMGRESYEQYFGPGTRLTVT.

J is TRBJ2-3 and V is TRBV7-6; 15 positions agree with TRBD2. After removal of 5 bases from V and 3 bases from J, the junction contained 9 bases not matched to a gene. Germline CDR1 SGHVS, CDR2 FNYEAQ. The CDR3 extends over 18 amino acids. The CDR3 reads CASSPGLAGGPGTDTQYF. The CDR3 DNA follows: TGTGCCAGCAGCCCCGGACTAGCGGGAGGGCCGGGTACAGATACGCAGTATTTT.

The rearrangement joins TRBV11-2 to TRBJ2-2, with D possibly TRBD1 on 5 matching bases. V shed 4 bases and J shed 6 bases, with 18 bases lying between them. Germline loops: CDR1 SGHAT, CDR2 FQNNGV. The CDR3 is made up of 16 amino acids. The CDR3 reads CASSSPGALHPGELFF. CDR3 DNA sequence: TGTGCCAGCAGCTCTCCTGGGGCCCTTCATCCCGGGGAGCTGTTTTTT.

The chain joins TRBV28 to TRBJ2-7; perhaps TRBD2 as D (6 bases). V lost 3 bases and J lost 3, with 12 bases in between. The CDR3 spans 14 residues. Germline values: CDR1 MDHEN, CDR2 SYDVKM. Here the CDR3 reads CASSFRGRLYEQYF. CDR3 nucleotides: TGTGCCAGCAGTTTTCGGGGGAGGCTCTACGAGCAGTACTTC. The variable domain in full, completed from reference TRBV28 and TRBJ2-7, reads DVKVTQSSRYLVKRTGEKVFLECVQDMDHENMFWYRQDPGLGLRLIYFSYDVKMKEKGDIPEGYSVSREKKERFSLILESASTNQTSMYLCASSFRGRLYEQYFGPGTRLTVT.

The rearrangement uses TRBV30 and TRBJ2-5; unclear D gene. V lost 2 bases and J lost 3, with 4 bases in between. Germline-derived CDR1 and CDR2 are GTSNPN and SVGIG (reference sequence). The CDR3 is made up of 11 amino acids. CDR3 sequence reads: CAWSIEETQYF. In DNA, the CDR3 is TGTGCCTGGAGTATAGAAGAGACCCAGTACTTC.